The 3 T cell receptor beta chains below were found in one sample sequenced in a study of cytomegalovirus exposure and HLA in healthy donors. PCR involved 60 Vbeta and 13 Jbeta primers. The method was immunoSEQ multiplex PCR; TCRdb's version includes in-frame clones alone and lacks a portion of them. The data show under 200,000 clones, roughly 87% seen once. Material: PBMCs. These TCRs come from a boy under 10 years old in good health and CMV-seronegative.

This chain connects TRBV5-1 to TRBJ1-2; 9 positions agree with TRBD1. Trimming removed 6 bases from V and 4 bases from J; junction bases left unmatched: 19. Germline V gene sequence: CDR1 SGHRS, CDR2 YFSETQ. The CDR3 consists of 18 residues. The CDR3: CASIPAGTGSDLTYGYTF. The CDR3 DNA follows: TGCGCCAGCATCCCCGCCGGGACAGGGAGTGATCTCACCTATGGCTACACCTTC.

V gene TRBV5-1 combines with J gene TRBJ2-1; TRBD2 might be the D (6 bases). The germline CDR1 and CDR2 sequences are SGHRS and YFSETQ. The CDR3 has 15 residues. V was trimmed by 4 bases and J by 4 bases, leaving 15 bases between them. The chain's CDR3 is CASSGIGGVYNEQFF. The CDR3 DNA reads TGCGCCAGCAGCGGAATAGGAGGGGTTTACAATGAGCAGTTCTTC.

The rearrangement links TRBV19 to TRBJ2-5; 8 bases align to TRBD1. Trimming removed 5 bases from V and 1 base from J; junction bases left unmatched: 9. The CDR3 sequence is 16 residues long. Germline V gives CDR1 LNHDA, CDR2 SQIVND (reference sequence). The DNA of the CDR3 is TGTGCCAGTAGTCTAACGACAGGGGCCTCCCAAGAGACCCAGTACTTC. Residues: CASSLTTGASQETQYF. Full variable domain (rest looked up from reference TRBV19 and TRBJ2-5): DGGITQSPKYLFRKEGQNVTLSCEQNLNHDAMYWYRQDPGQGLRLIYYSQIVNDFQKGDIAEGYSVSREKKESFPLTVTSAQKNPTAFYLCASSLTTGASQETQYFGPGTRLLVL.